One and the same sample provided the 18 T cell receptor beta chains below, sequenced in a study of blood T cell repertoires in COVID-19. Produced via immunoSEQ multiplex PCR; TCRdb's table is partial and in-frame only. This table holds about 290,000 clones, around 90% found once. Sequenced material: peripheral blood. Receptors originate from a woman aged 40 to 50 who had recovered from COVID-19.

Here the CDR3 reads CGTTGYTF. Here the CDR3 DNA reads TGTGGGACAACAGGCTACACCTTC. This chain joins TRBV30 and TRBJ1-2; TRBD1 might be the D (5 bases). The CDR3 runs to 8 residues. Germline CDR1 and CDR2: GTSNPN and SVGIG (reference sequence).

The J gene is TRBJ2-5, the V gene TRBV6-5; D is ambiguous. The CDR3 extends over 13 amino acids. V dropped 5 bases and J dropped 4 bases, with 11 bases sitting between them. In germline, CDR1 is MNHEY, CDR2 SVGAGI. This chain's CDR3 is CASSHPGTETQYF. Here the CDR3 DNA reads TGTGCCAGCAGTCACCCGGGTACAGAGACCCAGTACTTC.

The rearrangement links TRBV11-2 to TRBJ2-3; TRBD2 matches at 8 bases. V gave up 2 bases and J gave up 0 bases; unmatched junction bases: 4. There are 16 residues in the CDR3. Germline lookup yields CDR1 SGHAT and CDR2 FQNNGV. The CDR3 region is CASSLLSGTSTDTQYF. The CDR3 bases are TGTGCCAGCAGCTTACTTAGCGGGACTAGCACAGATACGCAGTATTTT.

This CDR3 reads CASSRQLNQPQHF. CDR3 DNA sequence: TGTGCCAGTTCCCGACAGCTTAATCAGCCCCAGCATTTT. The rearrangement links TRBV27 to TRBJ1-5; D perhaps matches TRBD1 (5 bases). V lost 9 bases to trimming and J lost 4 bases, with 13 bases between them. In germline, CDR1 is MNHEY, CDR2 SMNVEV (reference sequence). CDR3 size: 13 residues.

The chain joins TRBV12-3 or TRBV12-4 to TRBJ2-3, with D possibly being TRBD1 (6 bases). The V end was cut by 3 bases, the J end by 11 bases, with 9 bases between. This CDR3 region has 11 residues. The CDR3 region has the DNA TGTGCCAGCAGTTTTCGGGACAAGCAGTATTTT. It yields the protein CASSFRDKQYF.

The sample holds a few counts of this clone. The chain uses TRBV2 and TRBJ2-1; D is uncertain. V dropped 3 bases and J dropped 6 bases, with 6 bases sitting between them. This CDR3 comprises 12 residues. Germline CDR1 is SNHLY and CDR2 is FYNNEI. CDR3 sequence (DNA): TGTGCCAGCAGTGACCGAGGCAATGAGCAGTTCTTC. Its protein product is CASSDRGNEQFF.

Written as DNA, the CDR3 is TGTGCCAGTAGTATTGGGACAGATCCCTACGAGCAGTACTTC. This codes for CASSIGTDPYEQYF. The rearrangement links TRBV19 to TRBJ2-7, with TRBD1 identical over 7 bases. V trimming: 3 bases; J trimming: 2 bases; junction bases outside the gene matches: 4. This CDR3 is built from 14 residues. The germline CDR1 and CDR2 sequences are LNHDA and SQIVND (reference sequence).

The V gene is TRBV7-8, the J gene TRBJ1-4, with D tentatively TRBD1 (5 bases). Trimming stripped 8 bases from V and 0 bases from J, with 10 bases between. The CDR3 covers 14 residues. Germline V gives CDR1 SGHVS, CDR2 FQNEAQ. The CDR3 spells CASAQTATNEKLFF. CDR3 nucleotides: TGTGCCAGCGCTCAGACAGCAACTAATGAAAAACTGTTTTTT.

The rearrangement uses TRBV3-1 (or the pseudogene TRBV3-2) and TRBJ2-2; D not resolved. The CDR3 sequence is 14 residues long. Germline-derived CDR1 and CDR2 are LGHDT and YNNKEL (reference sequence). Trimming removed 4 bases at V and 5 bases at J, with 11 bases between. The CDR3 nucleotides are TGTGCCAGCAGCCCTTTTGACGGGACCGGGGAGCTGTTTTTT. It yields the protein CASSPFDGTGELFF.

A single count supports this clone. V and J are TRBV28 and TRBJ2-2; D call uncertain. Between the trimmed V and J ends, which lost 2 bases and 5 bases, there was a span of 9 bases. Germline V gene sequence: CDR1 MDHEN, CDR2 SYDVKM. CDR3 length: 14 amino acids. Here the CDR3 reads CASSLPDGTGELFF. As DNA, the CDR3 is TGTGCCAGCAGTTTACCAGACGGGACCGGGGAGCTGTTTTTT. Variable domain in full (rest from reference TRBV28 and TRBJ2-2): DVKVTQSSRYLVKRTGEKVFLECVQDMDHENMFWYRQDPGLGLRLIYFSYDVKMKEKGDIPEGYSVSREKKERFSLILESASTNQTSMYLCASSLPDGTGELFFGEGSRLTVL.

This CDR3 reads CASSDSNGNGYTF. The CDR3 coding sequence is TGTGCCAGCAGTGACTCGAACGGGAATGGCTACACCTTC. This rearrangement joins TRBV6-4 to TRBJ1-2; unclear D gene. Germline CDR1 is MRHNA and CDR2 is SNTAGT. The CDR3 runs 13 residues. Trimming pared 0 bases from V and 6 bases from J, leaving 8 bases between.

This chain links TRBV27 with TRBJ1-6, with 9 nucleotides matching TRBD1. V dropped 5 bases and J dropped 10; count of bases not matched to a gene: 15. CDR1 is MNHEY and CDR2 is SMNVEV in the germline V gene (reference sequence). The CDR3 is 17 residues long. CDR3 sequence (DNA): TGTGCCAGCAGTAAACTAACCGGGACAGGGTCGGTGTCACCCCTCCACTTT. Translation: CASSKLTGTGSVSPLHF.

This chain uses TRBV2 with TRBJ1-2; D remains unclear. Germline CDR1 is SNHLY and CDR2 is FYNNEI. V lost 3 bases, J lost 7 bases, and 6 bases lay in between. CDR3 length: 11 amino acids. This chain's CDR3 is CASSDVPGYTF. CDR3 sequence (DNA): TGTGCCAGCAGTGACGTCCCTGGCTACACCTTC.

V gene TRBV3-1 (or the pseudogene TRBV3-2) combines with J gene TRBJ1-5; D uncertain. The germline V gene has CDR1 LGHDT and CDR2 YNNKEL (reference sequence). Trimming took off 1 base at V and 1 base at J, with 5 bases between the two ends. This CDR3 is built from 14 residues. The chain's CDR3 is CASSQGGSNQPQHF. CDR3 DNA sequence: TGTGCCAGCAGCCAAGGAGGCAGCAATCAGCCCCAGCATTTT.

The genes are TRBV5-1 and TRBJ1-4, with 12 nucleotides matching TRBD1. The germline gives CDR1 SGHRS, CDR2 YFSETQ. After removal of 4 bases from V and 8 bases from J, the junction contained 6 bases not matched to a gene. The CDR3 loop spans 15 amino acids. This CDR3 is CASSGGTGGNEKLFF. CDR3 nucleotide sequence: TGCGCCAGCAGCGGGGGGACAGGGGGCAACGAAAAACTGTTTTTT.

This clone has a single count. This sequence joins TRBV3-1 (or the pseudogene TRBV3-2) and TRBJ1-5; D might be TRBD1 (6 bases). The CDR3 totals 15 residues. Trimming removed 1 base from V and 5 bases from J, with 12 bases in between. Germline CDR1 is LGHDT and CDR2 is YNNKEL (reference sequence). CDR3 loop: CASSQGTATYQPQHF. In DNA form, the CDR3 reads TGTGCCAGCAGCCAAGGGACAGCTACGTATCAGCCCCAGCATTTT.

V gene TRBV11-2 combines with J gene TRBJ2-2; 7 positions agree with TRBD1. This CDR3 contains 15 residues. Germline V lookup: CDR1 SGHAT, CDR2 FQNNGV. The junction had 9 bases not matched to a gene; V was cut back by 6 bases and J by 5 bases. CDR3 residues: CASRSQGPATGELFF. CDR3 nucleotides: TGTGCCAGCAGGTCACAGGGGCCCGCGACCGGGGAGCTGTTTTTT.

This clone occurred a few times. V usage is TRBV29-1 and J usage is TRBJ1-1, with TRBD1 matching 7 bases. J was trimmed by 0 bases and V by 0 bases; bases with no gene match: 1. This CDR3 is 14 amino acids long. Germline V gene sequence: CDR1 SQVTM, CDR2 ANQGSEA. CDR3 loop: CSVEEDRVNTEAFF. The CDR3 coding sequence is TGCAGCGTTGAAGAAGACAGGGTGAACACTGAAGCTTTCTTT.